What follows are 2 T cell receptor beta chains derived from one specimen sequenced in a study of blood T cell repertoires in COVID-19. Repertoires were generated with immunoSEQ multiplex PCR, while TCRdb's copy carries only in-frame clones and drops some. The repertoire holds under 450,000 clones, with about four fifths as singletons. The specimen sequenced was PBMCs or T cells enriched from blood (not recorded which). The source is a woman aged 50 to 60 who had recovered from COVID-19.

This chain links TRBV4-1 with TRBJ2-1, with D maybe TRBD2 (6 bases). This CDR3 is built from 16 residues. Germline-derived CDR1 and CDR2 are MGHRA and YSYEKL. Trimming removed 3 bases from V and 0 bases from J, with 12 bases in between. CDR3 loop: CASSQRDLSSYNEQFF. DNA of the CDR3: TGCGCCAGCAGCCAGCGGGACTTGAGCTCCTACAATGAGCAGTTCTTC.

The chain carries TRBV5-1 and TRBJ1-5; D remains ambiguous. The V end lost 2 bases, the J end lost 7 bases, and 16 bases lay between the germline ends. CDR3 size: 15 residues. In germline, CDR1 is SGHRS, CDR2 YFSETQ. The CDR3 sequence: CASSFGPPGIQPQHF. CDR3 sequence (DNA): TGCGCCAGCAGCTTCGGTCCACCAGGCATCCAGCCCCAGCATTTT.